The following is a T cell receptor (beta chain) sequence with its context. Its recognized antigen is unknown. No much larger clonotype is one base removed from it; base qualities were not supplied. Libraries were made using 5' RACE. The instrument given in TCRdb is Illumina HiSeq 2500. A second PCR of roughly 6 to 12 cycles was run with a J-beta primer mix and a sample-barcoded 5' primer. Each TCR beta cDNA molecule received a unique molecular identifier from a template-switch 5' adaptor carrying 12 random nucleotides. Each sample yielded at least 3 million CDR3-containing paired-end reads. First-strand cDNA synthesis was performed from all RNA using the Mint cDNA synthesis kit, with priming by a TRBC-specific oligonucleotide. Following uracil-DNA glycosylase treatment, all cDNA underwent a first 18-cycle PCR with the universal primers M1SS and BC2_uni_R. The source study handled its data this way. Normalization of each sample was performed by random selection of 1 million high-quality reads, each carrying a distinct molecular identifier. Reads sharing molecular identifiers were discarded rather than binned into consensus sequences. MiTCR, set to a Q25 quality threshold and the strictest error-elimination algorithm, was used for CDR3 identification, clonotype clustering and error correction. A nonparametric unseen species model with Euler transformation was used to estimate lower-bound total TCR beta diversity. TCRdb reran the public reads through fastp at Q25 and MiXCR, keeping productive beta chains. Each entry is one CDR3 protein sequence, shown with its most common DNA and genes. TCRdb's processing, not the study's, gives the V and J calls here. A total of about a million distinct CDR3 sequences appear in this sample, around 54% of them only once. About a fifth of the sample belongs to the ten largest clones.

At the junction V is shortened by 6 bases and J by 4 bases, with 39 bases in between. CDR1 SNHLY and CDR2 FYNNEI are derived from the germline V gene. Reading from cysteine to phenylalanine, the CDR3 counts 22 amino acids. The only DNA kept is the CDR3, 66 bases in frame from the first base. Donors were approximately 42 systemically healthy Caucasian individuals from Russia aged roughly 6 to 90 years. Each donor gave 9 to 10 milliliters of peripheral blood, collected into EDTA-treated Vacutainer tubes. Ficoll-Paque density-gradient centrifugation was used to isolate PBMCs, with at least 6.5 million per sample. Trizol reagent was used to extract total RNA from PBMCs, with at least 5.5 micrograms per sample. The percentages of naive CD45RAhigh/CD27high T cells were determined by flow cytometry on a PBMC aliquot from every donor. The data were obtained in a study of blood T cells in healthy people across ages (dated by TCRdb to the mid-2010s). At the level of the whole study: In model experiments, template switching captured about one uniquely barcoded TCR beta cDNA molecule for every two T cells. The study measured age-related changes in TCR beta repertoire diversity using deep sequencing normalized with unique cDNA molecular identifiers. Donors were grouped into four age groups: young (average 16 years), middle-aged (about 38), aged (roughly 67) and long-lived (about 82). To avoid experimental bias, donors of different ages were distributed randomly across sequencing lanes. The study analyzed two additional independent replicas of 1 million unique cDNA reads from the same blood draw for two donors, one aged 18 to 29 and one aged 80 or older. General study outcomes and caveats: Observed TCR beta diversity correlated strongly with the percentage of naive T cells measured by flow cytometry. Because the CMV infection status of the donors was unknown, age-related changes in expanded clonotypes may potentially have been confounded. Estimates of total diversity from one million sequenced T cells were regarded as lower bounds and underestimates. Observed TCR beta diversity per million T cells fell roughly linearly with age, and a significant reduction was already apparent by age roughly 41. The long-lived group showed more naive CD4+ T cells, fewer expanded clones and increased TCR diversity than the aged group, suggesting age selection. Bulk unsorted PBMC profiling prevented conclusive comparison of naive and antigen-experienced compartments.

The chain employs TRBV2 and TRBJ1-1, with no confidently assigned D gene. The sequence was collected from a woman aged 55-69 years in good health. The sequenced sample was blood. The bases read TGTGCCAGCAGGGGTGTGGTGACGGGTTCATTCACCCTTAAGTCTCCTACCACTGAAGCTTTCTTT. Its protein product is CASRGVVTGSFTLKSPTTEAFF.